A single sample is the source of the 27 T cell receptor beta chains below, sequenced in a study of T cells in Graves' hyperthyroidism and ophthalmopathy. RNA transcripts were the template for amplifying TCR beta CDR3 regions. First-round RT-PCR targeting the TCR CDR3 was performed with the HTBI primer set. TCRdb itself ran the multiplex PCR reads through MiXCR, one entry per CDR3 protein. The repertoire has a few hundred thousand distinct CDR3 sequences, 14% of them found once; the top ten carry around 20%. Sequencing used blood. The receptors shown here come from a woman under 40 with Graves' ophthalmopathy.

On this clonotype: This clone may be a read error of a much larger clone one base away. CDR3 DNA sequence: TGCAGCGCCGCCCTGAACACTGAAGCTCTCTTT. Translated, it gives CSAALNTEALF. The chain joins TRBV29-1 to TRBJ1-1; D unclear. Germline V lookup: CDR1 SQVTM, CDR2 ANQGSEA. There are 11 residues in the CDR3.

There are many counts of this clonotype. The rearrangement joins TRBV20-1 to TRBJ2-1, with 9 bases that match TRBD1. Germline V CDR1 and CDR2: DFQATT, SNEGSKA (reference sequence). This CDR3 is 14 amino acids long. V shed 6 bases and J 5 bases; nucleotides not matched to a gene: 8. CDR3 loop: CSATTGGIDNEQFF. Written as DNA, the CDR3 is TGCAGTGCCACGACAGGGGGGATCGACAATGAGCAGTTCTTC.

Concerning this clonotype: At one end the junction does not follow the germline gene, possibly because of a read error. This chain uses TRBV10-3 with TRBJ2-7; the match to TRBD2 covers 12 bases. Looked up from germline, CDR1 is ENHRY and CDR2 is SYGVKD. This CDR3 has 14 amino acids. CDR3 bases: TGTGCCATCAGTGCAACTAGCGGGGGGTACGCGCAGTACTTC. It specifies CAISATSGGYAQYF.

Ten or more counts support this clonotype. The chain employs TRBV30 and TRBJ1-5; D unresolved. The CDR3 runs to 12 residues. The V end was cut by 2 bases, the J end by 5 bases, with 7 bases between. In germline, CDR1 is GTSNPN, CDR2 SVGIG (reference sequence). This CDR3 is CAWSRGDQPQHF. DNA of the CDR3: TGTGCCTGGAGTCGTGGGGATCAGCCCCAGCATTTT.

The chain joins TRBV12-3 or TRBV12-4 to TRBJ2-7; 8 bases align to TRBD2. The CDR3 has 14 amino acids. The V gene end was trimmed by 4 bases and the J gene end by 7 bases; junction bases not matched to a gene: 9. As DNA, the CDR3 is TGTGCCAGCAGTTACGGGGGGGCCCCGGGGGAGCAGTACTTC. This gives the protein CASSYGGAPGEQYF.

The chain has TRBV15 and TRBJ2-1, with 11 bases that match TRBD2. The ends lost 3 bases at V and 8 bases at J; junction bases unmatched: 9. Germline V gene sequence: CDR1 LNHNV, CDR2 YYDKDF (reference sequence). The CDR3 loop spans 16 amino acids. CDR3 DNA: TGTGCCACCAGCAGGGCCCTTAGCGGGGGGGCCTATGAGCAGTTCTTC. Its protein is CATSRALSGGAYEQFF.

CDR3 sequence reads: CATRPTRATNEKLFF. In DNA, the CDR3 is TGTGCCACCAGGCCAACCCGTGCAACTAATGAAAAACTGTTTTTT. The genes are TRBV15 and TRBJ1-4; D remains unclear. Trimming took 6 bases from V and 0 from J, leaving 11 bases between them. CDR1 and CDR2 from the germline V gene are LNHNV and YYDKDF (reference sequence). CDR3 length: 15 residues.

This sequence joins TRBV5-6 and TRBJ1-5, with TRBD1 as a possible D gene (5 bases). The CDR3 is made up of 13 amino acids. With 4 bases removed from V and 6 bases from J, the gap between germline ends came to 11 bases. Per germline, CDR1 SGHDT and CDR2 YYEEEE. CDR3: CASSVGAIQPQHF. CDR3 coding DNA: TGTGCCAGCAGCGTAGGGGCGATTCAGCCCCAGCATTTT.

This chain joins TRBV3-1 and TRBJ1-1; 9 nucleotides line up with TRBD1. The CDR3 covers 15 residues. CDR1 is LGHDT, CDR2 YNNKEL, per germline (reference sequence). V was clipped by 2 bases and J by 5 bases; unmatched bases: 6. The CDR3 DNA is TGTGCCAGCAGCCAAATAGGACAGGGGAAGACTGAAGCTTTCTTT. Protein: CASSQIGQGKTEAFF.

This chain connects TRBV12-3 or TRBV12-4 to TRBJ2-1, with TRBD2 as a possible D gene (7 bases). V was shortened by 8 bases and J by 7 bases, with 15 bases between the two germline ends. The CDR3 length is 13 residues. CDR3 amino acids: CASGSAGANEQFF. In nucleotides, the CDR3 is TGTGCCAGCGGGTCGGCGGGGGCTAATGAGCAGTTCTTC.

This clonotype was seen many times. CDR3 residues: CASQYSNQPQHF. The CDR3 coding sequence is TGTGCCAGTCAATATAGCAATCAGCCCCAGCATTTT. J is TRBJ1-5 and V is TRBV28; D gene ambiguous. The CDR3 is 12 residues long. The germline V gene encodes CDR1 MDHEN and CDR2 SYDVKM. V was pared by 9 bases and J by 0 bases, with 6 bases between.

This clonotype was counted between two and nine times. In DNA, the CDR3 is TGCAGCGTTGAAACACGGACCGGGACAGGGTCGGGAAAACTGTTTTTT. It encodes CSVETRTGTGSGKLFF. The rearrangement joins TRBV29-1 to TRBJ1-4; 9 nucleotides agree with TRBD1. With 2 bases clipped from V and 10 bases from J, the junction kept 14 bases outside the gene matches. The CDR3 has 16 amino acids. In germline, CDR1 is SQVTM, CDR2 ANQGSEA.

This clonotype was counted at least ten times. V usage is TRBV6-5 and J usage is TRBJ1-5, with D hard to call. Trimming stripped 2 bases from V and 3 bases from J, with 14 bases between. The CDR3 length is 16 residues. Per germline, CDR1 MNHEY and CDR2 SVGAGI. The CDR3 DNA sequence: TGTGCCAGCAGTTACGGCGGCGTCGGATCCAATCAGCCCCAGCATTTT. It translates to CASSYGGVGSNQPQHF.

Note on this clonotype: This may be a read error: a much more frequent sequence differs by one nucleotide. This chain links TRBV6-4 with TRBJ2-3; no clear D. Germline CDR1 and CDR2: MRHNA and SNTAGT. There are 16 residues in the CDR3. Between the trimmed V and J ends, which lost 3 bases and 2 bases, there was a span of 15 bases. In DNA, the CDR3 is TGTGCCAGCAGTGATGTTGTGGCAGGAGACACAGATACGCAGTATTTT. Protein product: CASSDVVAGDTDTQYF.

In its sample, this clonotype was seen a few times. CDR3 amino acids: CASSEGGGKLFF. CDR3 coding DNA: TGCGCCAGCAGTGAGGGGGGGGGAAAGCTGTTTTTT. V gene TRBV10-1 combines with J gene TRBJ2-2; 7 bases line up with TRBD2. Germline V gene data show CDR1 as WNHNN and CDR2 as SYGVQD (reference sequence). V was clipped by 2 bases and J by 12 bases; unmatched bases: 3. There are 12 residues in the CDR3.

V usage is TRBV28 and J usage is TRBJ1-2; 7 bases are a match to TRBD1. The germline gives CDR1 MDHEN, CDR2 SYDVKM. The ends lost 7 bases at V and 3 bases at J; junction bases unmatched: 5. The CDR3 runs 13 residues. The CDR3 is CASTGQAHYGYTF. The CDR3 DNA sequence: TGTGCCAGCACAGGACAGGCCCACTATGGCTACACCTTC.

This clonotype was detected only a few times. The V gene is TRBV28, the J gene TRBJ1-5; no clear D gene. CDR3 length: 14 amino acids. The germline V gene has CDR1 MDHEN and CDR2 SYDVKM. V lost 5 bases and J lost 6, with 14 bases in between. The CDR3 reads CASSLRGWSQPQHF. The DNA for the CDR3 is TGTGCCAGCAGTCTTCGAGGGTGGTCTCAGCCCCAGCATTTT.

This clonotype has ten or more counts. The chain joins TRBV30 to TRBJ1-4; 9 bases line up with TRBD1. V trimming: 3 bases; J trimming: 7 bases; junction bases outside the gene matches: 6. The germline V gene has CDR1 GTSNPN and CDR2 SVGIG (reference sequence). The CDR3 loop spans 14 amino acids. CDR3 nucleotide sequence: TGTGCCTGGAGGGCCGGGACAGGGTTTGAAAAACTGTTTTTT. Translation gives CAWRAGTGFEKLFF.

This rearrangement joins TRBV13 to TRBJ1-5, with D uncertain. The V and J ends lost 0 bases and 7 bases respectively, with 13 bases between them. The CDR3 is made up of 15 amino acids. Germline V gene lookup returns CDR1 PRHDT and CDR2 FYEKMQ (reference sequence). DNA of the CDR3: TGTGCCAGCAGCTTAGGACCCTTGGGAGGACAGCCCCAGCATTTT. It encodes CASSLGPLGGQPQHF. The variable domain in full, completed from reference TRBV13 and TRBJ1-5, reads AAGVIQSPRHLIKEKRETATLKCYPIPRHDTVYWYQQGPGQDPQFLISFYEKMQSDKGSIPDRFSAQQFSDYHSELNMSSLELGDSALYFCASSLGPLGGQPQHFGDGTRLSIL.

This clonotype was observed at least ten times. The J gene is TRBJ1-5, the V gene TRBV2; 7 nucleotides match TRBD1. Trimming removed 5 bases from V and 0 bases from J; junction bases left unmatched: 4. The CDR3 runs 15 residues. CDR1 is SNHLY, CDR2 FYNNEI, per germline. The CDR3: CASSKGQSSNQPQHF. The CDR3 region has the DNA TGTGCCAGCAGTAAGGGACAGTCTAGCAATCAGCCCCAGCATTTT.

This clonotype has a single count. A much larger clone sits a single nucleotide away, making a read error possible. The rearrangement links TRBV10-3 to TRBJ2-5; D gene uncertain. Germline lookup yields CDR1 ENHRY and CDR2 SYGVKD. The V and J ends lost 1 base and 6 bases respectively, with 15 bases between them. This CDR3 spans 15 amino acids. The CDR3 DNA is TGTGCCATCAGTGAGTTCAGTTCGGATCCCCAGACCCAGTACTTC. Its translation: CAISEFSSDPQTQYF.

The chain joins TRBV10-3 to TRBJ1-5; 9 bases fit TRBD1. The CDR3 runs 15 residues. CDR1 is ENHRY, CDR2 SYGVKD, per germline. V shed 6 bases, J shed 11 bases, and the junction held 14 bases outside the gene matches. CDR3 sequence: CAISREGQGPGAQHF. The CDR3 bases are TGTGCCATCAGCCGAGAGGGACAGGGTCCGGGAGCCCAGCATTTT.

The sample holds a few counts of this clonotype. The chain carries TRBV5-4 and TRBJ2-1; 11 bases are shared with TRBD2. The CDR3 is made up of 15 amino acids. Trimming took 5 bases from V and 2 from J; bases not matched to a gene: 3. Germline CDR1 SGHNT, CDR2 YYREEE (reference sequence). The CDR3 nucleotides are TGTGCCAGCAGACTAGCGGGGGCCCCCTACAATGAGCAGTTCTTC. Amino acids: CASRLAGAPYNEQFF.

This clonotype was detected many times. V usage is TRBV28 and J usage is TRBJ2-5; 7 bases line up with TRBD1. V was clipped by 7 bases and J by 2 bases; unmatched bases: 16. The V gene's germline CDR1 is MDHEN and CDR2 SYDVKM. The CDR3 has 17 amino acids. The CDR3 nucleotides are TGTGCCAGCAACCTTGGCCATACCGGGACAGCACAAGAGACCCAGTACTTC. This codes for CASNLGHTGTAQETQYF.

In the case of this clonotype: This CDR3 is missing its conserved last phenylalanine or tryptophan, likely due to a read error. The chain employs TRBV6-2 or TRBV6-3 and TRBJ1-5, with TRBD1 identical over 7 bases. The V and J ends lost 6 bases and 0 bases, in that order; junction bases with no gene match: 8. The CDR3 contains 16 residues. Germline V lookup: CDR1 MNHEY, CDR2 SVGEGT. CDR3 region: CASRPGTAYSNQPQHL. CDR3 nucleotides: TGTGCCAGCAGACCCGGGACAGCTTATAGCAATCAGCCCCAGCATTTA.

The rearrangement links TRBV6-2 or TRBV6-3 to TRBJ1-6; no clear D. The CDR3 consists of 15 residues. The ends were cut back, 7 bases at V and 7 bases at J, with 17 bases in the middle. Germline CDR1 MNHEY, CDR2 SVGEGT. The CDR3 loop reads CASNLAAATNSPLHF. CDR3 coding DNA: TGTGCCAGCAACCTCGCGGCAGCGACAAATTCACCCCTCCACTTT.

The chain has TRBV19 and TRBJ2-2, with 11 bases fitting TRBD2. CDR1 and CDR2 (germline): LNHDA, SQIVND (reference sequence). V shed 11 bases and J 4 bases; nucleotides not matched to a gene: 3. The CDR3 contains 13 residues. This CDR3 is CAVSGGATGELFF. CDR3 nucleotide sequence: TGTGCCGTTAGCGGGGGGGCCACCGGGGAGCTGTTTTTT.